Given below is one TCR beta chain in context. The data were taken from a study of CD8 T cells in Susac syndrome. Random-hexamer reverse transcription was applied to roughly 0.45 to 1 ug RNA. Each CDR3 protein is one row after TCRdb ran MiXCR on the immunoSEQ multiplex PCR reads. The sample records about 400,000 distinct CDR3 sequences, around 83% being singletons. The multiple sclerosis controls comprised treatment-naive patients whose relapsing-remitting disease was stable or active. V was pared by 2 bases and J by 0 bases, with 9 bases between. Germline V gene data show CDR1 as SGHDT and CDR2 as YYEEEE. This CDR3 spans 15 amino acids.

The sequencing sample was made of CD8+ T cells from PBMCs. The rearrangement joins TRBV5-6 to TRBJ1-5; D is perhaps TRBD1 (6 bases). This receptor was taken from a human donor with multiple sclerosis. The CDR3 nucleotides read TGTGCCAGCAGCTTCAGGGGAAATAGCAATCAGCCCCAGCATTTT. It encodes CASSFRGNSNQPQHF.